The entry below describes one T cell receptor (beta chain). What it binds is unknown. The data are from a study of graft-versus-host responses after intestinal transplantation. Study in general: Recipients were given multivisceral, liver-intestinal, or isolated intestinal transplants. Each recipient received anti-thymocyte globulin induction, then tacrolimus and steroids for approximately 3 years.

Sequencing used immunoSEQ multiplex PCR; TCRdb keeps in-frame clones, though not all of them. This repertoire shows approximately 88,000 clones, roughly 90% found once; its top ten account for approximately 0.11%. Trimming left V 0 bases short and J 7 bases short, with 9 bases between. The CDR3 has 13 amino acids. Per germline, CDR1 SGHNT and CDR2 YENEEA. This clonotype originated in a human donor who received an intestinal transplant. The chain is built from TRBV11-3 and TRBJ1-2; maybe TRBD1 (5 bases). The sample consisted of unstimulated CD4+ T cells sorted from spleen or lymph node cells, taken before intestinal transplant. The CDR3: CASSLDQGRGYTF. The CDR3, as DNA: TGTGCCAGCAGCTTAGACCAGGGTCGTGGCTACACCTTC.